The 6 T cell receptor beta chains in this list originate from one sample, sequenced in a study of molecular identifiers for immune sequencing clone quantification. A single record per CDR3 protein comes from TCRdb applying MiXCR to the PCR reads. The data hold over 600,000 distinct CDR3 sequences, with 15% to 20% observed a single time. Sequencing was carried out using naive CD8+ T cells from blood, with Jurkat cell RNA spiked in. Subset specified: FACS-sorted CD8+CD4-CCR7+CD45RA+ naive T cells. These TCRs come from a human donor in good health. Some libraries in this study had Jurkat cell RNA spiked in.

The CDR3 coding sequence is TGTGCCAGCAGCATAACAGGCGTCCAAGAGACCCAGTACTTC. Protein product: CASSITGVQETQYF. The chain joins TRBV7-9 to TRBJ2-5; a weak D match, TRBD1 (5 bases). V shed 5 bases and J shed 1 base, with 11 bases lying between them. The CDR3 runs 14 residues. Germline values: CDR1 SEHNR, CDR2 FQNEAQ (reference sequence).

V usage is TRBV9 and J usage is TRBJ1-2; D is undetermined. The V gene lost 4 bases and the J gene lost 6 bases, with 16 bases spanning the gap. The CDR3 is made up of 14 amino acids. CDR1 is SGDLS and CDR2 is YYNGEE in the germline V gene. DNA for the CDR3: TGTGCCAGCAGCCCCCCGTCGGCGGTCGATGGCTACACCTTC. Its translation: CASSPPSAVDGYTF.

This sequence joins TRBV9 and TRBJ2-3; possibly TRBD1 or TRBD2 for D (5 bases each). In germline, CDR1 is SGDLS, CDR2 YYNGEE. Trimming took off 4 bases at V and 3 bases at J, with 15 bases between the two ends. This CDR3 is 15 amino acids long. CDR3 coding DNA: TGTGCCAGCAGCTCCTCGGGACGCCAAACAGATACGCAGTATTTT. Protein: CASSSSGRQTDTQYF.

This clonotype was found many times. The rearrangement joins TRBV19 to TRBJ1-5; TRBD1 matches at 8 bases. V was clipped by 10 bases and J by 0 bases; unmatched bases: 11. The CDR3 covers 16 residues. Germline CDR1 LNHDA, CDR2 SQIVND (reference sequence). CDR3 sequence (DNA): TGTGCCACCGCGGACAGGGACCAATATAGCAATCAGCCCCAGCATTTT. It specifies CATADRDQYSNQPQHF. Using reference TRBV19 and TRBJ1-5 for the parts outside the CDR3, the full variable domain is DGGITQSPKYLFRKEGQNVTLSCEQNLNHDAMYWYRQDPGQGLRLIYYSQIVNDFQKGDIAEGYSVSREKKESFPLTVTSAQKNPTAFYLCATADRDQYSNQPQHFGDGTRLSIL.

The chain joins TRBV19 to TRBJ1-5, with 7 bases lining up with TRBD1. The germline gives CDR1 LNHDA, CDR2 SQIVND (reference sequence). The CDR3 runs 24 residues. With V trimmed by 2 bases and J by 9 bases, 37 bases remained unmatched. CDR3 nucleotides: TGTGCCAGTAGTATACTCTGGCCGGGACAGTCTTATCTAAACAGAGCTTACAATATGCGGCCCCAGCATTTT. It specifies CASSILWPGQSYLNRAYNMRPQHF.

This clonotype was seen many times. The chain combines TRBV7-9 with TRBJ2-5; a possible D gene is TRBD1 (7 bases). The length of the CDR3 is 14 residues. V lost 5 bases and J lost 1, with 11 bases in between. Germline V CDR1 and CDR2: SEHNR, FQNEAQ (reference sequence). CDR3 loop: CASSPRDSQETQYF. Written as DNA, the CDR3 is TGTGCCAGCAGCCCGCGGGACAGCCAAGAGACCCAGTACTTC.